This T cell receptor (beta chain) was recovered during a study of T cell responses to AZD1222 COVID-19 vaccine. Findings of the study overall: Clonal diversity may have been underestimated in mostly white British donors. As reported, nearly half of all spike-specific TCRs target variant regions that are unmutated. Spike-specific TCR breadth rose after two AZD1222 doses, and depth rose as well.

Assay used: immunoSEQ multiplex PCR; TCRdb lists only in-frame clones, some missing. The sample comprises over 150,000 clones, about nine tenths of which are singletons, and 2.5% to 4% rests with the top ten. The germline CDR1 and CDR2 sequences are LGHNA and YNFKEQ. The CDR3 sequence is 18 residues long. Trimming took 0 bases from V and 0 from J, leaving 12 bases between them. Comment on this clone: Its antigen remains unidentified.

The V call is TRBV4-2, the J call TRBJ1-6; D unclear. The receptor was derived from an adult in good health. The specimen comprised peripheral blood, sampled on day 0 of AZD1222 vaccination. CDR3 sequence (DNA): TGTGCCAGCAGCCAAGATCTGGTGGGTAGCTCCTATAATTCACCCCTCCACTTT. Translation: CASSQDLVGSSYNSPLHF.